These 21 T cell receptor beta chains share one sample of origin, sequenced in a study of blood T cell repertoires in COVID-19. Repertoires were generated with immunoSEQ multiplex PCR, while TCRdb's copy carries only in-frame clones and drops some. The sample has roughly 390,000 clones, approximately 89% seen once. The sample consisted of peripheral blood. The source of these receptors is a woman aged 25 to 39 with COVID-19, enrolled during active disease.

The V call is TRBV5-1, the J call TRBJ1-4, with TRBD1 as a possible D gene (5 bases). V dropped 5 bases and J dropped 8 bases, with 19 bases sitting between them. The CDR3 runs to 15 residues. The V gene's germline CDR1 is SGHRS and CDR2 YFSETQ. The CDR3 loop is CASSQGGTLEEKLFF. CDR3 nucleotides: TGCGCCAGCAGTCAGGGAGGAACCTTAGAAGAAAAACTGTTTTTT.

The chain joins TRBV4-1 to TRBJ2-7; D possibly corresponds to TRBD1 (6 bases). The CDR3 loop spans 13 amino acids. The V end lost 4 bases, the J end lost 5 bases, and 12 bases lay between the germline ends. Looked up from germline, CDR1 is MGHRA and CDR2 is YSYEKL. The CDR3 DNA reads TGCGCCAGCAGCCGAGCCAGGGGTGACGAGCAGTACTTC. This codes for CASSRARGDEQYF.

The chain has TRBV6-6 and TRBJ2-3; unclear D gene. The germline V gene encodes CDR1 MNHNY and CDR2 SVGAGI (reference sequence). The CDR3 length is 12 residues. V lost 2 bases, J lost 6 bases, and 6 bases lay in between. The CDR3 nucleotides read TGTGCCAGCAGTTACGCCGGGGATACGCAGTATTTT. Its translation: CASSYAGDTQYF.

This clone was observed a handful of times. V is TRBV12-3 or TRBV12-4 and J is TRBJ1-2; the D gene is possibly TRBD1 (5 bases). Trimming removed 2 bases at V and 4 bases at J, with 8 bases between. This CDR3 is 13 amino acids long. The CDR3: CASSLTGVYGYTF. As DNA, the CDR3 is TGTGCCAGCAGTTTAACAGGCGTCTATGGCTACACCTTC.

For the CDR3, the DNA is TGTGCCAGCAGTTCTAGCGGGAGGGCAGATACGCAGTATTTT. It translates to CASSSSGRADTQYF. The chain employs TRBV6-2 or TRBV6-3 and TRBJ2-3; 12 nucleotides line up with TRBD2. J was trimmed by 4 bases and V by 4 bases; bases with no gene match: 0. The CDR3 runs to 14 residues. From germline, CDR1 is MNHEY and CDR2 SVGEGT.

The chain recombines TRBV6-5 with TRBJ1-2, with 7 bases fitting TRBD1. Germline V lookup: CDR1 MNHEY, CDR2 SVGAGI. This CDR3 has 14 residues. Trimming removed 7 bases from V and 4 bases from J; junction bases left unmatched: 9. The DNA for the CDR3 is TGTGCCAGCATAGGAGGGGGCTTTAGCTATGGCTACACCTTC. The encoded protein is CASIGGGFSYGYTF.

This rearrangement joins TRBV4-1 to TRBJ2-7; TRBD1 is a possible D gene (6 bases). V was cut by 4 bases and J by 2 bases, with 12 bases left in between. The germline V gene has CDR1 MGHRA and CDR2 YSYEKL. CDR3 length: 14 residues. This CDR3 reads CASSRGQGTYEQYF. The CDR3, as DNA: TGCGCCAGCAGCCGGGGGCAGGGGACCTACGAGCAGTACTTC.

CDR3 in DNA: TGCGCCAGCAGCCTCAGAGCTCGGACAGCGACCGGGGAGCTGTTTTTT. Translated, it gives CASSLRARTATGELFF. This chain links TRBV4-3 with TRBJ2-2; D might be TRBD1 (6 bases). The ends were cut back, 4 bases at V and 5 bases at J, with 17 bases in the middle. Germline CDR1 is LGHNA and CDR2 is YSLEER. This CDR3 spans 16 amino acids.

The chain carries TRBV11-2 and TRBJ2-7; perhaps TRBD1 as D (5 bases). Germline CDR1 is SGHAT and CDR2 is FQNNGV. This CDR3 is built from 14 residues. With 0 bases removed from V and 2 bases from J, the gap between germline ends came to 8 bases. CDR3 nucleotide sequence: TGTGCCAGCAGCTTAGAAAGGGGCACCTACGAGCAGTACTTC. Encoded protein: CASSLERGTYEQYF.

The CDR3 is CSAGTGAYNEQFF. In DNA form, the CDR3 reads TGCAGCGCTGGGACAGGGGCCTACAATGAGCAGTTCTTC. This chain uses TRBV29-1 with TRBJ2-1; TRBD1 agrees at 10 bases. V dropped 7 bases and J dropped 2; count of bases not matched to a gene: 2. The CDR3 has 13 residues. Germline V gene data show CDR1 as SQVTM and CDR2 as ANQGSEA.

This clone was recorded a few times. V usage is TRBV28 and J usage is TRBJ1-1; 8 nucleotides agree with TRBD1. Germline loops: CDR1 MDHEN, CDR2 SYDVKM. V was clipped by 6 bases and J by 1 base; unmatched bases: 4. This CDR3 contains 14 residues. The CDR3, as DNA: TGTGCCAGCAGGGCGGACAGGGAGAACACTGAAGCTTTCTTT. This encodes CASRADRENTEAFF.

The gene calls are TRBV3-1 (or the pseudogene TRBV3-2) and TRBJ1-4, with a weak D call TRBD1 (6 bases). CDR1 and CDR2 from the germline V gene are LGHDT and YNNKEL (reference sequence). The CDR3 contains 16 residues. Trimming removed 0 bases at V and 5 bases at J, with 13 bases between. CDR3 loop: CASSQDGRGGNEKLFF. In nucleotides, the CDR3 is TGTGCCAGCAGCCAAGATGGGAGGGGGGGAAATGAAAAACTGTTTTTT.

The V call is TRBV3-1 (or the pseudogene TRBV3-2), the J call TRBJ2-1; 8 bases are shared with TRBD2. The V gene end was trimmed by 6 bases and the J gene end by 5 bases; junction bases not matched to a gene: 6. CDR1 LGHDT and CDR2 YNNKEL come from the germline V gene (reference sequence). The CDR3 sequence is 14 residues long. CDR3 nucleotides: TGTGCCAGCAGACTCAGAGCGGGAGACAATGAGCAGTTCTTC. Amino acid sequence: CASRLRAGDNEQFF.

This chain connects TRBV29-1 to TRBJ2-7; tentative D call: TRBD1 (5 bases). Germline CDR1 reads SQVTM; CDR2 reads ANQGSEA. The CDR3 has 12 residues. Between the trimmed V and J ends, which lost 3 bases and 2 bases, there was a span of 8 bases. The DNA for the CDR3 is TGCAGCGTTGATAGGGGTCCCTACGAGCAGTACTTC. Amino acid sequence: CSVDRGPYEQYF.

The chain carries TRBV28 and TRBJ2-2, with a tentative D call TRBD1 (5 bases). V dropped 5 bases and J dropped 5 bases, with 12 bases sitting between them. CDR3 length: 14 residues. Germline V gene sequence: CDR1 MDHEN, CDR2 SYDVKM. This CDR3 is CASSTQGLTGELFF. The CDR3 DNA follows: TGTGCCAGCAGTACGCAGGGTTTAACCGGGGAGCTGTTTTTT.

The rearrangement links TRBV6-6 to TRBJ1-4; 7 bases fit TRBD1. V gave up 5 bases and J gave up 0 bases; unmatched junction bases: 6. In germline, CDR1 is MNHNY, CDR2 SVGAGI (reference sequence). The CDR3 has 16 amino acids. The CDR3 DNA is TGTGCCAGCAGTGGGGACAGACCGTCAACTAATGAAAAACTGTTTTTT. Amino acid sequence: CASSGDRPSTNEKLFF.

The chain joins TRBV7-9 to TRBJ2-5; TRBD1 aligns across 9 bases. The germline V gene has CDR1 SEHNR and CDR2 FQNEAQ (reference sequence). The length of the CDR3 is 12 residues. Trimming cost V 9 bases and J 5 bases; bases outside gene matches: 4. The CDR3: CARQGAGETQYF. CDR3 nucleotides: TGTGCCAGACAGGGGGCCGGGGAGACCCAGTACTTC.

This clone was seen a single time. The gene calls are TRBV28 and TRBJ2-4; 9 positions match TRBD1. This CDR3 contains 19 residues. V shed 6 bases and J 1 base; nucleotides not matched to a gene: 16. The V gene's germline CDR1 is MDHEN and CDR2 SYDVKM. The CDR3 loop is CASRGPGQGQSFAKNIQYF. The CDR3 DNA is TGTGCCAGCAGGGGTCCCGGACAGGGGCAGTCCTTCGCCAAAAACATTCAGTACTTC.

The chain combines TRBV13 with TRBJ2-7, with 10 bases matching TRBD1. CDR1 and CDR2 (germline): PRHDT, FYEKMQ (reference sequence). This CDR3 has 16 amino acids. J was trimmed by 0 bases and V by 5 bases; bases with no gene match: 7. In DNA, the CDR3 is TGTGCCAGCAGCGTCGGGACAGGGGCGGTCTCCTACGAGCAGTACTTC. Translating gives CASSVGTGAVSYEQYF.

This clone was seen a handful of times. The chain has TRBV27 and TRBJ1-1; 8 bases are shared with TRBD1. This CDR3 has 14 residues. The V gene's germline CDR1 is MNHEY and CDR2 SMNVEV (reference sequence). V lost 6 bases to trimming and J lost 3 bases; unmatched junction nucleotides: 6. The CDR3 region is CASSDLTGDTEAFF. In nucleotides, the CDR3 is TGTGCCAGCAGCGACCTGACAGGGGACACTGAAGCTTTCTTT.

This clone was detected many times. This chain links TRBV6-6 with TRBJ2-4; perhaps TRBD2 as D (7 bases). The germline V gene encodes CDR1 MNHNY and CDR2 SVGAGI (reference sequence). The CDR3 has 16 residues. The V end lost 2 bases, the J end lost 6 bases, and 17 bases lay between the germline ends. CDR3: CASSYGEGRGINIQYF. CDR3 nucleotide sequence: TGTGCCAGCAGTTACGGGGAGGGGAGGGGGATAAACATTCAGTACTTC.